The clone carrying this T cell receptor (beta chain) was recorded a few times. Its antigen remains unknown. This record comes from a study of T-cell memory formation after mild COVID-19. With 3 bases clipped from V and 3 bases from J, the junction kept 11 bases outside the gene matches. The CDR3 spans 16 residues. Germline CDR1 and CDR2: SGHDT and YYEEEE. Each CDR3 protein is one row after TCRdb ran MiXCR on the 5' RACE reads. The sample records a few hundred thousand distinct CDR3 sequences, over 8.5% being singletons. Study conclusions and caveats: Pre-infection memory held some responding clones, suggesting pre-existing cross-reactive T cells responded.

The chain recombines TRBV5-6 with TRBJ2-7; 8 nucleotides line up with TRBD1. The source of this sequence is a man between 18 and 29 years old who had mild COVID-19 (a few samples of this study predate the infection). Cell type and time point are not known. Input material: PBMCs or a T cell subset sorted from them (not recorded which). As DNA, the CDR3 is TGTGCCAGCAGCTCCCATCTTGGACAGGGATACTACGAGCAGTACGTC. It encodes CASSSHLGQGYYEQYV.